Listed below are T cell receptor beta chains from one sample, sequenced in a study of beta chain features in type 1 diabetes. Repertoires were generated with immunoSEQ multiplex PCR, while TCRdb's copy carries only in-frame clones and drops some. Of 200,000 to 250,000 clones in the sample, roughly a tenth were seen once. Specimen: central memory CD4+ T cells from blood. The origin of the receptors is a man in his late teens or twenties in good health. Both conserved end residues are part of each CDR3. The order of the fields is D gene, clone size, J gene, V gene, CDR3 DNA, CDR3 protein. The D gene is left open where the match is weak. Only some rows state a clone size, as once, few, many or a class for expanded clones.

NA | many | TRBJ1-2 | TRBV27 | TGTGCCACCCGGACTTTGACAGGTCCCAGGGCTAACTATGGCTACACCTTC | CATRTLTGPRANYGYTF
NA | many | TRBJ2-3 | TRBV7-3 | TGTGCCAGCAGTCCCGGGGGAGCGGCAGATACGCAGTATTTT | CASSPGGAADTQYF
NA | NA | TRBJ2-5 | TRBV28 | TGTGCCAGCAGTCCGACTAGTCGCGGGACCCAGTACTTC | CASSPTSRGTQYF
NA | few | TRBJ2-7 | TRBV29-1 | TGCAGCGTTGTCAGCGCCTACGAGCAGTACTTC | CSVVSAYEQYF
TRBD2 | few | TRBJ2-1 | TRBV14 | TGTGCCAGCAGCCAATTCGCTAGCGGGAGGTATATCTACAATGAGCAGTTCTTC | CASSQFASGRYIYNEQFF
TRBD1 | NA | TRBJ2-1 | TRBV25-1 | TGTGCCAGCAGTTTACCCGGGACAGGGGGAGATGAGCAGTTCTTC | CASSLPGTGGDEQFF
NA | NA | TRBJ2-1 | TRBV30 | TGTGCCTGGAGCCGGTACAATGAGCAGTTCTTC | CAWSRYNEQFF
TRBD2 | NA | TRBJ2-4 | TRBV4-1 | TGCGCCAGCAGCCAAGCACCCACTAGCGGGGGCTTAGCCAAAAACATTCAGTACTTC | CASSQAPTSGGLAKNIQYF
NA | NA | TRBJ2-7 | TRBV28 | TGTGCCAGCAGTTTATTTGGGGGTGGCTACGAGCAGTACTTC | CASSLFGGGYEQYF
TRBD1 | NA | TRBJ1-5 | TRBV10-3 | TGTGCCATCAGCCGGGACAGGGATAGCAATCAGCCCCAGCATTTT | CAISRDRDSNQPQHF
TRBD1 | NA | TRBJ2-1 | TRBV11-1 | TGTGCCAGCAGCTTAGATCGGACAGGGAATGGGAATGAGCAGTTCTTC | CASSLDRTGNGNEQFF
NA | few | TRBJ1-4 | TRBV7-3 | TGTGCCAGCAGCCTGGACGGAGTTAATGAAAAACTGTTTTTT | CASSLDGVNEKLFF
TRBD2 | few | TRBJ2-3 | TRBV5-4 | TGTGCCAGCGGGGGCAAATCTAGCGGGAGGGCGAGCACAGATACGCAGTATTTT | CASGGKSSGRASTDTQYF
NA | large | TRBJ2-5 | TRBV4-1 | TGCGCCAGCAGCCTCACGGGGGACGCAGCAGAGACCCAGTACTTC | CASSLTGDAAETQYF
NA | few | TRBJ1-4 | TRBV7-9 | TGTGCCAGCAGCCCCGTCACGGGTGCTAATGAAAAACTGTTTTTT | CASSPVTGANEKLFF
NA | few | TRBJ2-1 | TRBV7-3 | TGTGCCAGCAGCTTCTTAGCGGAAAACTACAATGAGCAGTTCTTC | CASSFLAENYNEQFF
TRBD2 | many | TRBJ2-1 | TRBV5-4 | TGTGCCAGCAGCTCAGCGGGATGGTCCTACAATGAGCAGTTCTTC | CASSSAGWSYNEQFF